The 21 T cell receptor beta chains below come from one sample, sequenced in a study of blood T cell repertoires in COVID-19. The assay was immunoSEQ multiplex PCR, and TCRdb's table has in-frame clones only and misses some. The sample yields just over 300,000 clones, 70% to 90% seen once. Material: PBMCs or T cells enriched from blood (not recorded which). The receptors originated from a man aged 25 to 45 who had recovered from COVID-19.

The J gene is TRBJ2-1, the V gene TRBV2, with D tentatively TRBD2 (6 bases). This CDR3 has 15 amino acids. Germline V gene lookup returns CDR1 SNHLY and CDR2 FYNNEI. V lost 3 bases and J 3 bases, leaving 12 bases between the germline ends. DNA for the CDR3: TGTGCCAGCAGTGATTGGGGGGAGCTCTACAATGAGCAGTTCTTC. The encoded protein is CASSDWGELYNEQFF.

The chain uses TRBV7-8 and TRBJ2-5; D is possibly TRBD1 (6 bases). The germline V and J ends were trimmed by 5 bases and 5 bases, with 15 bases remaining between them. Germline lookup yields CDR1 SGHVS and CDR2 FQNEAQ. CDR3 length: 14 residues. This CDR3 reads CASSRQGNSETQYF. The CDR3 DNA sequence: TGTGCCAGCAGCCGTCAGGGGAATAGCGAGACCCAGTACTTC.

J is TRBJ1-6 and V is TRBV11-2; 9 bases are shared with TRBD1. Germline assignment: CDR1 SGHAT and CDR2 FQNNGV. The junction had 10 bases not matched to a gene; V was cut back by 6 bases and J by 10 bases. This CDR3 is built from 15 residues. In DNA, the CDR3 is TGTGCCAGCAGATCTCCGGGACAGGGTGAATCACCCCTCCACTTT. It codes for CASRSPGQGESPLHF.

V is TRBV7-9 and J is TRBJ1-2; D is perhaps TRBD1 (5 bases). The germline gives CDR1 SEHNR, CDR2 FQNEAQ (reference sequence). V was shortened by 4 bases and J by 0 bases, with 21 bases between the two germline ends. This CDR3 has 18 amino acids. DNA of the CDR3: TGTGCCAGCAGCTCGCCCACTACCCCGGGGGTTGCTAACTATGGCTACACCTTC. It yields the protein CASSSPTTPGVANYGYTF.

This clone was recorded only once. Here the CDR3 DNA reads TGTGCCAGCGGCCTAGCGGGGGGCGCAGATACGCAGTATTTT. It translates to CASGLAGGADTQYF. The chain couples TRBV6-5 to TRBJ2-3; 11 nucleotides match TRBD2. Trimming at V came to 8 bases and at J to 4 bases, leaving 5 bases not matched to a gene. The CDR3 totals 14 residues. Germline values: CDR1 MNHEY, CDR2 SVGAGI.

The chain recombines TRBV19 with TRBJ1-1; 8 nucleotides match TRBD1. The CDR3 is made up of 13 amino acids. Germline lookup yields CDR1 LNHDA and CDR2 SQIVND (reference sequence). The junction had 6 bases not matched to a gene; V was cut back by 6 bases and J by 6 bases. CDR3 sequence: CASRRQGRPEAFF. CDR3 coding DNA: TGTGCCAGTAGACGACAGGGGAGACCTGAAGCTTTCTTT. The variable domain in full, with the rest retrieved from reference TRBV19 and TRBJ1-1, is DGGITQSPKYLFRKEGQNVTLSCEQNLNHDAMYWYRQDPGQGLRLIYYSQIVNDFQKGDIAEGYSVSREKKESFPLTVTSAQKNPTAFYLCASRRQGRPEAFFGQGTRLTVV.

This clone has only one observation. Within the sample, other DNA sequences also encode this same CDR3. The chain has TRBV18 and TRBJ2-2, with D possibly TRBD1 on 5 matching bases. There are 14 residues in the CDR3. Germline V gene sequence: CDR1 KGHSH, CDR2 LQKENI. V was trimmed by 2 bases and J by 1 base, leaving 5 bases between them. CDR3 protein: CASSPGQNTGELFF. Written as DNA, the CDR3 is TGTGCCAGCTCACCAGGACAGAACACCGGGGAGCTGTTTTTT.

This clone was detected a few times. The chain recombines TRBV5-4 with TRBJ2-7, with TRBD1 matching 9 bases. V gave up 0 bases and J gave up 5 bases; unmatched junction bases: 6. The germline V gene has CDR1 SGHNT and CDR2 YYREEE (reference sequence). The CDR3 runs to 15 residues. CDR3 DNA sequence: TGTGCCAGCAGCTTGGGGACAGGGGATCTCAACGAGCAGTACTTC. The encoded protein is CASSLGTGDLNEQYF.

The rearrangement joins TRBV5-1 to TRBJ2-1, with D perhaps matching TRBD1 (6 bases). The V end lost 1 base, the J end lost 0 bases, and 11 bases lay between the germline ends. This CDR3 comprises 16 residues. CDR1 and CDR2 from the germline V gene are SGHRS and YFSETQ. Here the CDR3 reads CASSLIQGSSYNEQFF. CDR3 bases: TGCGCCAGCAGCTTGATCCAGGGGAGCTCCTACAATGAGCAGTTCTTC. The full variable domain, rest sourced from reference TRBV5-1 and TRBJ2-1, is KAGVTQTPRYLIKTRGQQVTLSCSPISGHRSVSWYQQTPGQGLQFLFEYFSETQRNKGNFPGRFSGRQFSNSRSEMNVSTLELGDSALYLCASSLIQGSSYNEQFFGPGTRLTVL.

This chain connects TRBV13 to TRBJ2-5, with 15 bases identical to TRBD2. Unmatched junction bases numbered 8, after V lost 4 bases and J lost 5 bases. The CDR3 consists of 17 residues. Per the germline V gene, CDR1 is PRHDT and CDR2 is FYEKMQ (reference sequence). The CDR3 protein is CASSSGLAGGRGETQYF. The CDR3 bases are TGTGCCAGCAGCTCCGGACTAGCGGGAGGGCGGGGGGAGACCCAGTACTTC. The variable domain in full, with the rest retrieved from reference TRBV13 and TRBJ2-5, is AAGVIQSPRHLIKEKRETATLKCYPIPRHDTVYWYQQGPGQDPQFLISFYEKMQSDKGSIPDRFSAQQFSDYHSELNMSSLELGDSALYFCASSSGLAGGRGETQYFGPGTRLLVL.

This clone appeared once. The rearrangement uses TRBV7-2 and TRBJ2-7, with D perhaps matching TRBD2 (5 bases). Germline V gene data show CDR1 as SGHTA and CDR2 as FQGNSA. Between the trimmed V and J ends, which lost 1 base and 3 bases, there was a span of 10 bases. The CDR3 has 14 residues. The CDR3 region has the DNA TGTGCCAGCAGCTTAGGTGGGAGTCTCTACGAGCAGTACTTC. It specifies CASSLGGSLYEQYF. Full variable domain (remainder filled in from reference TRBV7-2 and TRBJ2-7): GAGVSQSPSNKVTEKGKDVELRCDPISGHTALYWYRQSLGQGLEFLIYFQGNSAPDKSGLPSDRFSAERTGGSVSTLTIQRTQQEDSAVYLCASSLGGSLYEQYFGPGTRLTVT.

The rearrangement joins TRBV11-3 to TRBJ2-7, with TRBD2 matching 10 bases. Germline values: CDR1 SGHNT, CDR2 YENEEA. CDR3 size: 15 residues. V dropped 4 bases and J dropped 1; count of bases not matched to a gene: 4. The CDR3 loop is CASSSWTSGSYEQYF. The DNA of the CDR3 is TGTGCCAGCAGCTCTTGGACTAGCGGTTCCTACGAGCAGTACTTC.

This chain connects TRBV12-3 or TRBV12-4 to TRBJ2-7; the match to TRBD1 covers 7 bases. The CDR3 is 13 residues long. The J segment lost 4 bases and the V segment lost 7 bases, leaving 7 bases of the junction unmatched. Written as DNA, the CDR3 is TGTGCCAGCACCCCGGACAGGCTTTACGAGCAGTACTTC. The encoded protein is CASTPDRLYEQYF.

J is TRBJ1-5 and V is TRBV19; D is undetermined. The CDR3 has 15 amino acids. V lost 7 bases to trimming and J lost 1 base, with 14 bases between them. Germline V gene lookup returns CDR1 LNHDA and CDR2 SQIVND (reference sequence). The CDR3 coding sequence is TGTGCCAGTATGAATTCACGGAGAAGCAATCAGCCCCAGCATTTT. Protein: CASMNSRRSNQPQHF.

The rearrangement links TRBV5-1 to TRBJ2-3, with D tentatively TRBD2 (5 bases). The CDR3 runs to 13 residues. The germline V and J ends were trimmed by 0 bases and 4 bases, with 6 bases remaining between them. Germline lookup yields CDR1 SGHRS and CDR2 YFSETQ. The CDR3 loop is CASSLDSADTQYF. DNA for the CDR3: TGCGCCAGCAGCTTGGATAGCGCAGATACGCAGTATTTT.

The V call is TRBV27, the J call TRBJ2-7; 7 nucleotides line up with TRBD1. From germline, CDR1 is MNHEY and CDR2 SMNVEV (reference sequence). This CDR3 spans 16 amino acids. Trimming removed 4 bases from V and 1 base from J; junction bases left unmatched: 10. CDR3 nucleotides: TGTGCCAGCAGTTCAACAGGGGCACGTTTTTCCTACGAGCAGTACTTC. Translated: CASSSTGARFSYEQYF.

V and J are TRBV10-2 and TRBJ2-1, with TRBD2 identical over 8 bases. Looked up from germline, CDR1 is WSHSY and CDR2 is SAAADI. This CDR3 has 17 amino acids. Trimming took 0 bases from V and 7 from J; bases not matched to a gene: 11. The CDR3 is CASSESVRLAGFNEQFF. The DNA of the CDR3 is TGCGCCAGCAGTGAGTCGGTGAGGCTAGCGGGTTTTAATGAGCAGTTCTTC.

The J gene is TRBJ1-4, the V gene TRBV30; D is perhaps TRBD1 (6 bases). The CDR3 is 14 amino acids. The ends were cut back, 3 bases at V and 8 bases at J, with 16 bases in the middle. CDR1 and CDR2 from the germline V gene are GTSNPN and SVGIG (reference sequence). CDR3 DNA sequence: TGTGCCTGGAGGGAGCAGGGGCTGGGAGAAAAACTGTTTTTT. Translated, it gives CAWREQGLGEKLFF.

The chain is built from TRBV2 and TRBJ2-5; D might be TRBD2 (6 bases). There are 14 residues in the CDR3. Germline V gene sequence: CDR1 SNHLY, CDR2 FYNNEI. V lost 6 bases, J lost 0 bases, and 11 bases lay in between. CDR3 sequence (DNA): TGTGCCAGCAGCGCGGGGAGGAACCAAGAGACCCAGTACTTC. It encodes CASSAGRNQETQYF. The full variable domain, in which reference TRBV2 and TRBJ2-5 provide the parts outside the CDR3, is EPEVTQTPSHQVTQMGQEVILRCVPISNHLYFYWYRQILGQKVEFLVSFYNNEISEKSEIFDDQFSVERPDGSNFTLKIRSTKLEDSAMYFCASSAGRNQETQYFGPGTRLLVL.

V gene TRBV2 combines with J gene TRBJ1-1; no clear D. CDR1 and CDR2 from the germline V gene are SNHLY and FYNNEI. This CDR3 is built from 13 residues. V was cut by 3 bases and J by 0 bases, with 5 bases left in between. CDR3 bases: TGTGCCAGCAGTGATGAGATGAACACTGAAGCTTTCTTT. Residues: CASSDEMNTEAFF.

The genes are TRBV25-1 and TRBJ1-2; TRBD1 aligns across 11 bases. Germline trimming cut 6 bases from V and 5 bases from J; bases unmatched to any gene: 8. Germline values: CDR1 MGHDK, CDR2 SYGVNS. The CDR3 contains 15 residues. CDR3 in amino acids: CASRKTGQGVYGYTF. The CDR3 coding sequence is TGTGCCAGCAGGAAAACGGGACAGGGGGTGTATGGCTACACCTTC.